A selection of T cell receptor beta chains follows, all from one sample in a study of cytomegalovirus exposure and HLA in healthy donors. Libraries were prepared by immunoSEQ multiplex PCR; TCRdb keeps only in-frame clonotypes and omits some of them. Of roughly 140,000 clones detected, about 85% appear once; the ten largest clones hold about 2.1%. Sequencing input: PBMCs. The receptors here all came from a woman in her late teens or twenties in good health and CMV-seronegative. The conserved cysteine and the conserved F or W are not part of the CDR3 here. Each record gives: J gene, clone size, D gene, V gene, CDR3 protein. D genes are given only for firm matches. The size of a clone is reported for some rows only, either as once, few or many, or as a class for expanded clones.

>TRBJ2-1|NA|TRBD1|TRBV4-1
ASSLFGQGLGNEQF
>TRBJ2-5|NA|TRBD2|TRBV12-5
ASGSTSGRPQY
>TRBJ2-3|NA|NA|TRBV5-1
ASSSQGGSDTQY
>TRBJ1-5|NA|NA|TRBV19
ASSRGQGQAGNQPQH
>TRBJ1-6|NA|TRBD1|TRBV7-8
ASSPRTGAYNSPLH
>TRBJ2-7|NA|NA|TRBV7-9
SSTGQGLD
>TRBJ2-1|NA|TRBD1|TRBV29-1
SVVTPGQGKNEQF
>TRBJ2-3|NA|TRBD2|TRBV28
ASSLSGLAGTDTQY
>TRBJ1-2|NA|NA|TRBV5-1
ASSPTPPRLGANYGYT
>TRBJ2-3|NA|NA|TRBV19
ASSFLQGLATDTQY
>TRBJ2-3|NA|TRBD2|TRBV9
ASSVRQAGGTDTQY
>TRBJ2-3|NA|TRBD2|TRBV4-2
ASSQDGWGGVTDTQY
>TRBJ2-1|NA|TRBD2|TRBV27
ASSFSGGIYNEQF
>TRBJ2-5|few|TRBD1|TRBV6-1
ASSHSGTGEETQY
>TRBJ2-1|NA|NA|TRBV11-3
ASSSIDRAYNEQF
>TRBJ1-1|NA|NA|TRBV6-5
ASGTGLMNTEAF
>TRBJ1-5|NA|NA|TRBV28
ASSLAGDQPQH
>TRBJ2-1|NA|TRBD2|TRBV7-2
ASSLIAGTTNNEQF
>TRBJ2-1|NA|TRBD1|TRBV5-4
ASSSRTGDYNEQF
>TRBJ2-7|few|TRBD2|TRBV7-4
ASSNSGRAEIQEQY
>TRBJ2-2|NA|NA|TRBV28
ASSLIAGGSGELF
>TRBJ2-3|NA|TRBD1|TRBV4-1
ASSPDRGTDTQY